This passage covers 6 T cell receptor beta chains from one sample sequenced in a study of TIL therapy for anti-PD-1-resistant metastatic lung cancer. Time point defined: pre-treatment sample, taken before nivolumab and TIL therapy. The immunoSEQ assay was v3. Sequenced by immunoSEQ multiplex PCR; TCRdb stores in-frame clones only, minus some. Here the sample spans about 59,000 clones, roughly 70% being singletons. The sample here was blood, taken at baseline. The receptor source for this set is a person aged 25-85 years with non-small cell lung cancer.

The chain carries TRBV7-9 and TRBJ2-5; tentatively, D is TRBD2 (5 bases). With 5 bases removed from V and 5 bases from J, the gap between germline ends came to 9 bases. Germline V gene data show CDR1 as SEHNR and CDR2 as FQNEAQ (reference sequence). The CDR3 contains 12 residues. The CDR3 here is CASSDEGETQYF. The CDR3, as DNA: TGTGCCAGCAGCGACGAGGGCGAGACCCAGTACTTC.

The chain is built from TRBV10-3 and TRBJ2-1; 9 bases are a match to TRBD2. The CDR3 runs 19 residues. The V gene end was trimmed by 2 bases and the J gene end by 0 bases; junction bases not matched to a gene: 11. Germline V lookup: CDR1 ENHRY, CDR2 SYGVKD. CDR3 bases: TGTGCCATCAGTGAGCGGACTAGCGTAGAACCGAGCTCCTACAATGAGCAGTTCTTC. Translated: CAISERTSVEPSSYNEQFF.

The gene calls are TRBV20-1 and TRBJ1-2; the D is unclear. The germline V gene encodes CDR1 DFQATT and CDR2 SNEGSKA (reference sequence). The V gene lost 0 bases and the J gene lost 2 bases, with 1 base spanning the gap. The CDR3 totals 11 residues. The CDR3 region has the DNA TGCAGTGCTAGAGAGAACTATGGCTACACCTTC. It yields the protein CSARENYGYTF.

The V and J genes are TRBV2 and TRBJ2-5; 7 positions agree with TRBD2. V trimming: 7 bases; J trimming: 5 bases; junction bases outside the gene matches: 7. This CDR3 has 13 residues. CDR1 is SNHLY, CDR2 FYNNEI, per germline. In nucleotides, the CDR3 is TGTGCCAGCATGCGGGAGTTGAGGGAGACCCAGTACTTC. It yields the protein CASMRELRETQYF.

V is TRBV7-2 and J is TRBJ2-3; 9 positions match TRBD2. The V segment lost 7 bases and the J segment 5 bases; nucleotides outside the gene matches: 19. The CDR3 has 18 amino acids. Per the germline V gene, CDR1 is SGHTA and CDR2 is FQGNSA. The CDR3 is CASKLRAAASGAVDTQYF. In DNA, the CDR3 is TGTGCCAGCAAGCTTAGAGCGGCGGCTAGCGGGGCCGTAGATACGCAGTATTTT.

J is TRBJ1-4 and V is TRBV5-4; 8 positions match TRBD1. Germline V lookup: CDR1 SGHNT, CDR2 YYREEE (reference sequence). V gave up 3 bases and J gave up 5 bases; unmatched junction bases: 6. The CDR3 runs to 15 residues. CDR3 DNA: TGTGCCAGCAGCTCCCCGGACAGGGTAAATGAAAAACTGTTTTTT. Its protein is CASSSPDRVNEKLFF.